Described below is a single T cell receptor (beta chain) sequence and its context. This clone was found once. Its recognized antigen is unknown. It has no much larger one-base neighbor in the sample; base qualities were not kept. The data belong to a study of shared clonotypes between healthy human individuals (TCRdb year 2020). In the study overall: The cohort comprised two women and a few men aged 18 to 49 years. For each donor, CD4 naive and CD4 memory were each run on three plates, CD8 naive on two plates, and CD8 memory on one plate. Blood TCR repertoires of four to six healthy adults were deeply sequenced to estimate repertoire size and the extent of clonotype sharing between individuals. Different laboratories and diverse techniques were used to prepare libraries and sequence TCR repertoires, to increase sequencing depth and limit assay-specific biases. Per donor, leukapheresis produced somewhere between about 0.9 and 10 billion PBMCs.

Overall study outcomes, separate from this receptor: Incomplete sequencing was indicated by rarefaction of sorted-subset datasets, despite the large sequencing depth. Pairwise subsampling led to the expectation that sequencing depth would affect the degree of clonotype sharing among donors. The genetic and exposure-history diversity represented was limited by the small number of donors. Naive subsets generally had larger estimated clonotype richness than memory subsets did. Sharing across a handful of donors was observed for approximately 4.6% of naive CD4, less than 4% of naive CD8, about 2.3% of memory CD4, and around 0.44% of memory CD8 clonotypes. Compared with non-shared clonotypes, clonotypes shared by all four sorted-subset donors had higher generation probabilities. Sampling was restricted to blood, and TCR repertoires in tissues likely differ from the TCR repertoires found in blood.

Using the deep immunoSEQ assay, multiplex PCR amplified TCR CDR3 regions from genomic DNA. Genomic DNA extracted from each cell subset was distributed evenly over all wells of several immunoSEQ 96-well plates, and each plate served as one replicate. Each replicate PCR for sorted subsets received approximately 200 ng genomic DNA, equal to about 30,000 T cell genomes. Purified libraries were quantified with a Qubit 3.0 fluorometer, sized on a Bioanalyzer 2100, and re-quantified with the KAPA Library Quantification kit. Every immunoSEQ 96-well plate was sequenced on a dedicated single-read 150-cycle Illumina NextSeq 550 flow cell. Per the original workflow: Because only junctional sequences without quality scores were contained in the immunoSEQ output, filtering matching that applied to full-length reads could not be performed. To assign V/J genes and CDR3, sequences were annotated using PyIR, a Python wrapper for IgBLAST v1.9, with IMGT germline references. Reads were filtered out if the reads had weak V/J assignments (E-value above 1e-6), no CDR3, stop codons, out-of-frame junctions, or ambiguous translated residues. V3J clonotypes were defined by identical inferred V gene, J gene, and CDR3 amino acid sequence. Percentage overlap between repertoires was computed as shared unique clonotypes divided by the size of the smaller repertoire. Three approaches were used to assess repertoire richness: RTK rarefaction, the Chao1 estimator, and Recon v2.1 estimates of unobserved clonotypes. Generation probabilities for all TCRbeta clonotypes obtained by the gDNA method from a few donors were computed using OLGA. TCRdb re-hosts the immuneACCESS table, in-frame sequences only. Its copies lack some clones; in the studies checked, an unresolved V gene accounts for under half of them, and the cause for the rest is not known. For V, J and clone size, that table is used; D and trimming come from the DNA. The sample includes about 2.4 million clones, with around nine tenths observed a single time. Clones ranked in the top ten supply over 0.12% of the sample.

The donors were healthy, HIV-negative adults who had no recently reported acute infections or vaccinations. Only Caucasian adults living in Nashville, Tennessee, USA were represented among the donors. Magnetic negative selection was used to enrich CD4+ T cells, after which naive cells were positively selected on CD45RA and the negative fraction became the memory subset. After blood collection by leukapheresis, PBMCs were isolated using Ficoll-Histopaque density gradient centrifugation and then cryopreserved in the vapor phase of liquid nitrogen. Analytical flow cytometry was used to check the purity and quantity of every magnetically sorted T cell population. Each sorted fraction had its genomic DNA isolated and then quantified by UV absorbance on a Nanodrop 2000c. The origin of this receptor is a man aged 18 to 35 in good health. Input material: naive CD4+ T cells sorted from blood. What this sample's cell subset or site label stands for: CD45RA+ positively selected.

The DNA is as follows: TGTGCCAGCAGCCAGGATCAGCCTGGGTCTGGAAACACCATATATTTT. Translated, it reads CASSQDQPGSGNTIYF. This sequence uses TRBV5-4 and TRBJ1-3; the D gene remains uncertain. CDR3 length: 16 amino acids, cysteine to phenylalanine. Just CDR3 DNA is preserved here, 48 bases in frame from base 1. V is cut by 4 bases and J by 1 base, and the space between the germline ends is 15 bases. CDR1 and CDR2 are read off the germline V gene (reference sequence) as SGHNT and YYREEE. This CDR3, with the reference TRBV5-4 and TRBJ1-3 proteins standing in past its ends, gives the full variable domain ETGVTQSPTHLIKTRGQQVTLRCSSQSGHNTVSWYQQALGQGPQFIFQYYREEENGRGNFPPRFSGLQFPNYSSELNVNALELDDSALYLCASSQDQPGSGNTIYFGEGSWLTVV.